This T cell receptor beta chain derives from a study of blood T cell repertoires in COVID-19. Looking at the study overall: Some COVID-19 samples were acute and others convalescent; all came from the United States, Italy and Spain. PBMCs, B-cell-depleted T cells, or T cells were the source of the cDNA or gDNA that made up the material.

Authors' data handling: Nucleated cell number was recorded as an estimate derived from reference gene primer amplification. The data were produced by immunoSEQ multiplex PCR, yet TCRdb's version contains in-frame clones alone and is incomplete. Clone size and V and J calls were adopted from that table, with D and trimming inferred from the DNA. The sample lists tens of thousands of clones, 85% to 90% occurring once. The clonotype was recovered from a human donor with active COVID-19. The donor label of this sample is uncertain. Sequencing input: peripheral blood.

CDR3 region: CAISESIGTAYGYTF. The CDR3 nucleotides are TGTGCCATCAGTGAGTCTATAGGGACAGCCTATGGCTACACCTTC. The J gene is TRBJ1-2, the V gene TRBV10-3; 7 nucleotides align to TRBD1. CDR3 length: 15 amino acids. Trimming cost V 0 bases and J 4 bases; bases outside gene matches: 5. Looked up from germline, CDR1 is ENHRY and CDR2 is SYGVKD.